This T cell receptor (beta chain) was retrieved from a study of cytomegalovirus exposure and HLA in healthy donors. Study conclusions and caveats: Reportedly, diagnosis of cytomegalovirus status by the classifier showed high specificity and sensitivity. TCR beta V segments were, for the most part, productive about 87% or about 30% of the time in an earlier analysis.

The PCR employed 60 Vbeta primers together with 13 Jbeta primers. The assay was immunoSEQ multiplex PCR, and TCRdb's table has in-frame clones only and misses some. The table includes 150,000 to 200,000 clones, roughly 85% detected once. The CDR3 contains 15 residues. Trimming shortened V by 3 bases and J by 3 bases, and 15 bases separated the two germline ends. Germline loops: CDR1 KGHSH, CDR2 LQKENI. Points on this clone: Its specificity is unknown.

This chain connects TRBV18 to TRBJ2-7; possible D gene TRBD2, 6 bases. This clonotype was sampled from a young man in good health and CMV-seropositive. Sequencing was performed on PBMCs. The CDR3 loop is CASSPEAAGGYEQYF. CDR3 nucleotides: TGTGCCAGCTCACCCGAGGCGGCCGGGGGCTACGAGCAGTACTTC.